One sample yielded the 30 T cell receptor beta chains listed below, sequenced in a study of T cell repertoires in cytomegalovirus infection. TCRdb reprocessed the reads with MiXCR, giving one entry per CDR3 protein. Of tens of thousands of distinct CDR3 sequences listed, approximately 36% are singletons. For these TCRs, the target antigens are not known. The specimen was PBMCs, sequenced either directly or after in vitro stimulation (not recorded which). These receptors were collected from a human donor in good health (CMV status not recorded). Some clones in this sample may be carry-over from other donors' samples.

This clonotype was detected only a few times. This chain joins TRBV6-6 and TRBJ1-2; TRBD1 matches at 8 bases. With V trimmed by 5 bases and J by 7 bases, 6 bases remained unmatched. Per the germline V gene, CDR1 is MNHNY and CDR2 is SVGAGI (reference sequence). The length of the CDR3 is 13 residues. The CDR3 sequence is CASSGPGGSGYTF. The CDR3 nucleotides are TGTGCCAGCAGTGGGCCAGGGGGCAGTGGCTACACCTTC.

The V and J genes are TRBV7-9 and TRBJ2-1; maybe TRBD2 (8 bases). The CDR3 has 16 amino acids. Germline V gives CDR1 SEHNR, CDR2 FQNEAQ (reference sequence). Trimming pared 8 bases from V and 0 bases from J, leaving 17 bases between. The CDR3 nucleotides are TGTGCCAGCTGGGGAGCGGGGGACAGCTCCTACAATGAGCAGTTCTTC. Its protein is CASWGAGDSSYNEQFF.

J is TRBJ2-5 and V is TRBV20-1; possibly TRBD2 for D (6 bases). With 4 bases removed from V and 2 bases from J, the gap between germline ends came to 14 bases. Germline V lookup: CDR1 DFQATT, CDR2 SNEGSKA (reference sequence). The CDR3 covers 14 residues. The CDR3 reads CSANPGVIQETQYF. Written as DNA, the CDR3 is TGCAGTGCTAACCCGGGAGTCATACAAGAGACCCAGTACTTC.

This chain joins TRBV6-1 and TRBJ2-3; D is unclear. This CDR3 has 13 amino acids. Germline V gives CDR1 MNHNS, CDR2 SASEGT. V shed 1 base and J shed 2 bases, with 4 bases lying between them. CDR3 region: CASSEVPTDTQYF. DNA of the CDR3: TGTGCCAGCAGTGAAGTACCCACAGATACGCAGTATTTT.

This clonotype rates as medium-sized. The chain joins TRBV6-1 to TRBJ1-2; no reliable D call. CDR3 length: 14 residues. CDR1 and CDR2 (germline): MNHNS, SASEGT. V lost 5 bases and J 4 bases, leaving 14 bases between the germline ends. The CDR3 region is CASSSMGGGYGYTF. The CDR3 DNA is TGTGCCAGCAGTTCAATGGGTGGAGGCTATGGCTACACCTTC.

V and J are TRBV4-3 and TRBJ2-2; D is perhaps TRBD1 or TRBD2 (5 bases each). CDR1 is LGHNA, CDR2 YSLEER, per germline. The ends were cut back, 2 bases at V and 7 bases at J, with 14 bases in the middle. The CDR3 extends over 15 amino acids. The CDR3 sequence: CASSQNDRDGGELFF. CDR3 bases: TGCGCCAGCAGCCAAAACGACCGGGACGGCGGGGAGCTGTTTTTT.

The chain joins TRBV12-3 or TRBV12-4 to TRBJ2-5, with TRBD2 matching 8 bases. V lost 5 bases, J lost 5 bases, and 10 bases stayed unmatched. CDR3 length equals 15 residues. The CDR3: CASSLFSGESETQYF. In nucleotides, the CDR3 is TGTGCCAGCAGTCTTTTTAGCGGGGAATCCGAGACCCAGTACTTC.

The CDR3 spells CASSLEGSGGTDTQYF. CDR3 nucleotides: TGTGCCAGCAGCCTCGAGGGTAGCGGGGGCACAGATACGCAGTATTTT. The V gene is TRBV12-3 or TRBV12-4, the J gene TRBJ2-3; 8 nucleotides line up with TRBD2. Trimming cost V 6 bases and J 1 base; bases outside gene matches: 9. CDR3 length: 16 amino acids.

This clonotype was seen more than once but under ten times. The rearrangement joins TRBV11-1 to TRBJ1-1, with TRBD1 as a possible D gene (6 bases). V was trimmed by 5 bases and J by 4 bases, leaving 8 bases between them. The length of the CDR3 is 12 residues. Germline V gives CDR1 SGHAT, CDR2 FQDESV (reference sequence). CDR3 coding DNA: TGTGCCAGCAGCGCAGGGGCCACTGAAGCTTTCTTT. Translation: CASSAGATEAFF.

This clonotype was observed a few times. The genes are TRBV18 and TRBJ2-7; a possible D gene is TRBD1 (5 bases). The germline gives CDR1 KGHSH, CDR2 LQKENI. The CDR3 covers 15 residues. The germline V and J ends were trimmed by 2 bases and 4 bases, with 15 bases remaining between them. The CDR3 loop reads CASSPGARVWYEQYF. The CDR3, as DNA: TGTGCCAGCTCACCAGGGGCCAGGGTTTGGTACGAGCAGTACTTC.

The J gene is TRBJ2-3, the V gene TRBV12-3 or TRBV12-4; D possibly corresponds to TRBD1 (5 bases). V gave up 3 bases and J gave up 4 bases, with 14 bases separating them. The length of the CDR3 is 15 residues. The CDR3 DNA is TGTGCCAGCAGTTTCCGCGGTGCAGGGTCAGATACGCAGTATTTT. This encodes CASSFRGAGSDTQYF.

V gene TRBV27 combines with J gene TRBJ1-1; 7 positions agree with TRBD1. This CDR3 is built from 13 residues. Germline V gene lookup returns CDR1 MNHEY and CDR2 SMNVEV (reference sequence). After removal of 1 base from V and 7 bases from J, the junction contained 3 bases not matched to a gene. The CDR3, as DNA: TGTGCCAGCAGTTTATTTGCAGGGGGTGAAGCTTTCTTT. It specifies CASSLFAGGEAFF.

This chain links TRBV6-6 with TRBJ2-7; the D gene is possibly TRBD2 (6 bases). With 2 bases removed from V and 7 bases from J, the gap between germline ends came to 15 bases. Germline assignment: CDR1 MNHNY and CDR2 SVGAGI (reference sequence). This CDR3 contains 14 residues. CDR3 DNA: TGTGCCAGCAGTTACACCGGGGGAAGAGAAGAGCAGTACTTC. Translating it yields CASSYTGGREEQYF.

The chain couples TRBV12-3 or TRBV12-4 to TRBJ2-5; D is perhaps TRBD1 (6 bases). The germline V and J ends were trimmed by 5 bases and 0 bases, with 10 bases remaining between them. The CDR3 is 14 residues long. The CDR3 DNA reads as TGTGCCAGCAGTCCAGGACAGAACCAAGAGACCCAGTACTTC. Protein product: CASSPGQNQETQYF.

This clonotype has just a few counts. The genes are TRBV6-1 and TRBJ2-1; 9 bases line up with TRBD1. Trimming cost V 6 bases and J 7 bases; bases outside gene matches: 7. CDR1 MNHNS and CDR2 SASEGT come from the germline V gene. The CDR3 runs to 14 residues. In nucleotides, the CDR3 is TGTGCCAGCAGCACACCCGGGACAGGGAATGAGCAGTTCTTC. Its protein is CASSTPGTGNEQFF.

The sample holds a few counts of this clonotype. The rearrangement links TRBV2 to TRBJ2-5; D is ambiguous. The germline V gene has CDR1 SNHLY and CDR2 FYNNEI. Trimming took off 7 bases at V and 1 base at J, with 10 bases between the two ends. CDR3 length: 13 amino acids. Here the CDR3 DNA reads TGTGCCAGCATCCGGGCGCCCCAAGAGACCCAGTACTTC. As protein: CASIRAPQETQYF.

This clonotype came up many times. J is TRBJ1-1 and V is TRBV2; 7 nucleotides agree with TRBD1. This CDR3 has 16 residues. Trimming at V came to 1 base and at J to 4 bases, leaving 9 bases not matched to a gene. Germline V gene lookup returns CDR1 SNHLY and CDR2 FYNNEI. The chain's CDR3 is CASSEGLIRGGTEAFF. CDR3 in DNA: TGTGCCAGCAGTGAAGGGTTGATCAGGGGGGGCACTGAAGCTTTCTTT.

This clonotype was seen more than once but under ten times. V gene TRBV2 combines with J gene TRBJ2-1, with a weak D call TRBD2 (6 bases). The length of the CDR3 is 16 residues. Germline CDR1 and CDR2: SNHLY and FYNNEI. The V end was cut by 11 bases, the J end by 3 bases, with 23 bases between. This chain's CDR3 is CARLASPSSLYNEQFF. DNA of the CDR3: TGTGCCCGCCTAGCGAGTCCCTCTTCCCTCTACAATGAGCAGTTCTTC.

The rearrangement uses TRBV20-1 and TRBJ2-7, with D maybe TRBD2 (5 bases). The germline V gene encodes CDR1 DFQATT and CDR2 SNEGSKA (reference sequence). This CDR3 is 13 amino acids long. The germline V and J ends were trimmed by 4 bases and 5 bases, with 15 bases remaining between them. CDR3 sequence reads: CSATRDFRNEQYF. DNA for the CDR3: TGCAGTGCTACCCGGGATTTTAGGAACGAGCAGTACTTC.

V gene TRBV7-6 combines with J gene TRBJ1-1, with D possibly matching TRBD1 (5 bases). Trimming took off 6 bases at V and 2 bases at J, with 10 bases between the two ends. Germline lookup yields CDR1 SGHVS and CDR2 FNYEAQ. The CDR3 contains 13 residues. CDR3 residues: CASRKTANTEAFF. In DNA form, the CDR3 reads TGTGCCAGCAGAAAGACAGCTAACACTGAAGCTTTCTTT.

The chain recombines TRBV4-3 with TRBJ2-1, with 8 bases aligning to TRBD1. Germline-derived CDR1 and CDR2 are LGHNA and YSLEER. This CDR3 comprises 16 residues. V was pared by 5 bases and J by 8 bases, with 14 bases of the junction left unmatched. CDR3 residues: CASSYYPGTGLDEQFF. In DNA, the CDR3 is TGCGCCAGCAGCTACTACCCCGGGACAGGTCTCGATGAGCAGTTCTTC.

Concerning this clonotype: The junction differs from germline at one of its ends, possibly a read error. The chain links TRBV3-1 to TRBJ1-3; no clear D gene. This CDR3 is 16 amino acids long. Germline CDR1 LGHDT, CDR2 YNNKEL (reference sequence). The CDR3 spells CASSQGFAGSGNTMYF. The CDR3 coding sequence is TGTGCCAGCAGCCAAGGGTTTGCCGGCTCTGGAAACACCATGTATTTT. Drawing the rest from reference TRBV3-1 and TRBJ1-3, the complete variable domain is DTAVSQTPKYLVTQMGNDKSIKCEQNLGHDTMYWYKQDSKKFLKIMFSYNNKELIINETVPNRFSPKSPDKAHLNLHINSLELGDSAVYFCASSQGFAGSGNTMYFGEGSWLTVV.

This clonotype was observed a handful of times. Here the CDR3 reads CASSLDWGLAGGPSEFF. CDR3 DNA: TGTGCCAGCAGCTTAGATTGGGGACTAGCGGGAGGACCCTCTGAGTTCTTC. This chain joins TRBV11-2 and TRBJ2-1; 15 bases align to TRBD2. V was pared by 0 bases and J by 14 bases, with 11 bases of the junction left unmatched. The CDR3 is 17 residues long. Germline lookup yields CDR1 SGHAT and CDR2 FQNNGV. Supplemented by reference TRBV11-2 and TRBJ2-1, the full variable domain reads EAGVAQSPRYKIIEKRQSVAFWCNPISGHATLYWYQQILGQGPKLLIQFQNNGVVDDSQLPKDRFSAERLKGVDSTLKIQPAKLEDSAVYLCASSLDWGLAGGPSEFFGPGTRLTVL.

The chain uses TRBV12-5 and TRBJ2-7; D is uncertain. V was trimmed by 3 bases and J by 5 bases, leaving 14 bases between them. This CDR3 spans 14 amino acids. Germline CDR1 and CDR2: LGHNT and FRNRAP. This CDR3 reads CASGFSTSGDEQYF. CDR3 coding DNA: TGTGCTAGTGGTTTTAGTACGTCTGGGGACGAGCAGTACTTC.

This rearrangement joins TRBV7-6 to TRBJ2-5; D tentatively reads TRBD1 or TRBD2 (5 bases each). Germline CDR1 is SGHVS and CDR2 is FNYEAQ. This CDR3 spans 15 amino acids. Trimming removed 2 bases at V and 5 bases at J, with 15 bases between. Written as DNA, the CDR3 is TGTGCCAGCAGCTTATTGCTCTCCGAGGGGGAGACCCAGTACTTC. Protein: CASSLLLSEGETQYF.

In its sample, this clonotype ranks as medium-sized (0.01 to 0.1%). This chain connects TRBV7-8 to TRBJ2-4; TRBD1 or TRBD2 may be the D gene (5 bases each). There are 15 residues in the CDR3. Germline V gene sequence: CDR1 SGHVS, CDR2 FQNEAQ. V was shortened by 5 bases and J by 0 bases, with 11 bases between the two germline ends. The CDR3 protein is CASSLRGVAKNIQYF. CDR3 nucleotides: TGTGCCAGCAGCCTAAGAGGGGTAGCCAAAAACATTCAGTACTTC. Full variable domain (outside the CDR3, taken from reference TRBV7-8 and TRBJ2-4): GAGVSQSPRYKVAKRGQDVALRCDPISGHVSLFWYQQALGQGPEFLTYFQNEAQLDKSGLPSDRFFAERPEGSVSTLKIQRTQQEDSAVYLCASSLRGVAKNIQYFGAGTRLSVL.

V and J are TRBV7-6 and TRBJ2-1; tentatively, D is TRBD1 or TRBD2 (5 bases each). Trimming took 5 bases from V and 6 from J, leaving 26 bases between them. From germline, CDR1 is SGHVS and CDR2 FNYEAQ. This CDR3 comprises 18 residues. The CDR3, as DNA: TGTGCCAGCAGCCCCGTGGGGACGCCAATCCCGGCGGGCAATGAGCAGTTCTTC. Its protein is CASSPVGTPIPAGNEQFF.

This chain joins TRBV7-2 and TRBJ2-7; unclear D gene. The CDR3 consists of 12 residues. Germline lookup yields CDR1 SGHTA and CDR2 FQGNSA. V was shortened by 4 bases and J by 2 bases, with 6 bases between the two germline ends. The DNA of the CDR3 is TGTGCCAGCAGCTCCCCTACCTACGAGCAGTACTTC. It is translated as CASSSPTYEQYF.

The chain couples TRBV7-9 to TRBJ2-7; D not certain. Germline V gene data show CDR1 as SEHNR and CDR2 as FQNEAQ (reference sequence). The CDR3 spans 12 residues. V was shortened by 1 base and J by 5 bases, with 6 bases between the two germline ends. The CDR3 region has the DNA TGTGCCAGCAGCTTAGGGCTTGACGAGCAGTACTTC. Protein: CASSLGLDEQYF.

Worth noting for this clonotype: A read error is likely, as this CDR3 ends without the conserved phenylalanine or tryptophan. The rearrangement links TRBV7-2 to TRBJ2-5; D might be TRBD2 (5 bases). This CDR3 has 14 residues. CDR1 is SGHTA and CDR2 is FQGNSA in the germline V gene. Trimming removed 0 bases from V and 1 base from J, with 6 bases in between. The CDR3 sequence is CASSLASAQETQYV. The DNA of the CDR3 is TGTGCCAGCAGCTTAGCTAGCGCCCAAGAGACCCAGTACGTC.